This record looks at one T cell receptor beta chain sequence and its context. The target antigen is unknown. As every portion of the isolated RNA was reverse transcribed, the sequencing read expressed TCRB transcripts. The data were produced by immunoSEQ multiplex PCR, yet TCRdb's version contains in-frame clones alone and is incomplete. The sample shows 860,000 or so clones, 17% of them seen only once. About 100 mL of blood, on average, came from one heparinised draw per donor. This sample was taken from a study of beta chain features in type 1 diabetes. Study-level points and caveats: Unsettled here was the matter of whether HLA type influences TCRB rearrangement.

The sequencing input was naive CD4+ T cells from blood. This TCR was sampled from a woman under 30 in good health.

CDR3 residues: CASSLVSSGRYEQYF. In DNA form, the CDR3 reads TGTGCCAGCAGCTTAGTGTCTAGCGGGAGGTACGAGCAGTACTTC. The chain uses TRBV7-9 and TRBJ2-7; 11 bases map to TRBD2. The CDR3 sequence is 15 residues long. CDR1 and CDR2 from the germline V gene are SEHNR and FQNEAQ (reference sequence). Germline trimming cut 1 base from V and 4 bases from J; bases unmatched to any gene: 3.